The rows below give T cell receptor beta chains drawn from one sample of a study of memory CD4+ T cells and cytomegalovirus serostatus. TCRdb's table, derived via immunoSEQ multiplex PCR, lists solely in-frame clones and lacks some. The data show 75,000 to 90,000 clones, more than 70% seen once. Sequencing used memory CD4+ T cells from blood. The receptor set was obtained from an adult in good health and CMV-seronegative. Both conserved end residues are part of each CDR3. A D gene is named only where the DNA matches it firmly. Not every row has a clone size; where given, it reads once, few, many or a size class.

CDR3 length	D gene	V gene	clone size	J gene	CDR3 DNA	CDR3 protein
15	.	TRBV5-4	.	TRBJ2-1	TGTGCCAGCAGCTTGATGACTGGATACGGCAATGAGCAGTTCTTC	CASSLMTGYGNEQFF
16	TRBD1	TRBV28	.	TRBJ1-6	TGTGCCAGCAGTTCTGGACAGGGGAGAAATAATTCACCCCTCCACTTT	CASSSGQGRNNSPLHF
14	.	TRBV2	.	TRBJ1-2	TGTGCCAGCAGAGCAGGGAGATGGGACTATGGCTACACCTTC	CASRAGRWDYGYTF
13	TRBD2	TRBV2	once	TRBJ2-3	TGTGCCAGTATTAGCGGGGTCACAGATACGCAGTATTTT	CASISGVTDTQYF
13	TRBD1	TRBV27	.	TRBJ2-7	TGTGCCAGCAGGGACAGGGCATACAGCGAGCAGTACTTC	CASRDRAYSEQYF
14	TRBD1	TRBV29-1	.	TRBJ1-2	TGCAGCGTAAATACAGGGGGCGCAAGGAATGGCTACACCTTC	CSVNTGGARNGYTF
15	.	TRBV5-1	.	TRBJ1-3	TGCGCCAGCAGCTTGGCTACGACAAGAGAAAACACCATATATTTT	CASSLATTRENTIYF
15	.	TRBV6-5	.	TRBJ1-2	TGTGCCAGCAGTTCGTTCCGACATCCCGGGGGTGGCTACACCTTC	CASSSFRHPGGGYTF
14	.	TRBV7-3	.	TRBJ1-2	TGTGCCAGCAGCTTAAACATGGGGGCTCAAGGCTACACCTTC	CASSLNMGAQGYTF
15	.	TRBV5-1	.	TRBJ2-7	TGCGCCAGCAGTTCCGGACAGCTCAGAACCTACGAGCAGTACTTC	CASSSGQLRTYEQYF
14	TRBD2	TRBV6-5	.	TRBJ2-3	TGTGCCAGCAGTACCGTAGGGAGGGCAGATACGCAGTATTTT	CASSTVGRADTQYF